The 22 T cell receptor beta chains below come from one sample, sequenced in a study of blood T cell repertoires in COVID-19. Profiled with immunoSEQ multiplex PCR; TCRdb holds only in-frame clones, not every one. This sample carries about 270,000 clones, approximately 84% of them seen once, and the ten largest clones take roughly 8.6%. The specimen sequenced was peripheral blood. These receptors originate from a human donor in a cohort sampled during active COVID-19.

Written as DNA, the CDR3 is TGCGCCAGCAGCCCCCGGACAGGGGGCGCGGATGGCTACACCTTC. Translation gives CASSPRTGGADGYTF. The chain links TRBV4-3 to TRBJ1-2, with 11 bases fitting TRBD1. V was clipped by 4 bases and J by 6 bases; unmatched bases: 7. The CDR3 is 15 residues long. Germline CDR1 LGHNA, CDR2 YSLEER.

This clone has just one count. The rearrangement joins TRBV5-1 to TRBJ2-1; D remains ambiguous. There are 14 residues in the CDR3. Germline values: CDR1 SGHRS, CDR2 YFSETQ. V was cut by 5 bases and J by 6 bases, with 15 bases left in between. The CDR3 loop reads CASSVTTPGNEQFF. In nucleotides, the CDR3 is TGCGCCAGCAGTGTCACAACTCCGGGCAATGAGCAGTTCTTC. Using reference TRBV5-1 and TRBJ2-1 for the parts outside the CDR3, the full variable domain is KAGVTQTPRYLIKTRGQQVTLSCSPISGHRSVSWYQQTPGQGLQFLFEYFSETQRNKGNFPGRFSGRQFSNSRSEMNVSTLELGDSALYLCASSVTTPGNEQFFGPGTRLTVL.

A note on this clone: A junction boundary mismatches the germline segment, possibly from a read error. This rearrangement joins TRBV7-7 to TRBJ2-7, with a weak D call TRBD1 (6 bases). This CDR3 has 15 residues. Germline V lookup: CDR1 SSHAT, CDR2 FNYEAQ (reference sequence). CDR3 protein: CASSLSPSGDREQYF. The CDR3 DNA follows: TGTGCTAGCAGCTTATCCCCGTCAGGGGACCGGGAGCAGTACTTC.

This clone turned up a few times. The DNA for the CDR3 is TGTGCCAGCAGTGACGGCCGAGGGCTTCCCGGGCCCCAGCATTTT. Translation: CASSDGRGLPGPQHF. The chain employs TRBV6-1 and TRBJ1-5, with D hard to call. V lost 3 bases and J 9 bases, leaving 18 bases between the germline ends. Germline V gene data show CDR1 as MNHNS and CDR2 as SASEGT. The CDR3 consists of 15 residues.

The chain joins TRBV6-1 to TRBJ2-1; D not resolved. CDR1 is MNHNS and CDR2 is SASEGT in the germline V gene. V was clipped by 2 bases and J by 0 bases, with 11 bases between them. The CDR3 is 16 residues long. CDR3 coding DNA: TGTGCCAGCAGTGAAAGGCTCCTAGGCTCCTACAATGAGCAGTTCTTC. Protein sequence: CASSERLLGSYNEQFF.

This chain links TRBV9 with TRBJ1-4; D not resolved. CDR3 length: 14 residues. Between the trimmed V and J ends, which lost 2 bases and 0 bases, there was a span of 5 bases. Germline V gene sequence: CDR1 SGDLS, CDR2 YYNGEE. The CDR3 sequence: CASSVLSTNEKLFF. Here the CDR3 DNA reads TGTGCCAGCAGCGTTCTTTCAACTAATGAAAAACTGTTTTTT.

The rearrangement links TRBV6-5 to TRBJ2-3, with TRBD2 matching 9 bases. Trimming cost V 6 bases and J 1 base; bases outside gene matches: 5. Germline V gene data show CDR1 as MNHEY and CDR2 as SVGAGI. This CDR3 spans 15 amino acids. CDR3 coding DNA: TGTGCCAGCAGCGCGGGAGGGGGGCGCACAGATACGCAGTATTTT. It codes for CASSAGGGRTDTQYF.

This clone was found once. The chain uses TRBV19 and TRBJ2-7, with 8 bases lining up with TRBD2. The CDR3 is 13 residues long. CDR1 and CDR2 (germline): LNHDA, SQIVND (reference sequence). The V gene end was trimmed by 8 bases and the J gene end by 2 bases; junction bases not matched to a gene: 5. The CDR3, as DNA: TGTGCCAGTTCACGAGCGGGGGCCTACGAGCAGTACTTC. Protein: CASSRAGAYEQYF.

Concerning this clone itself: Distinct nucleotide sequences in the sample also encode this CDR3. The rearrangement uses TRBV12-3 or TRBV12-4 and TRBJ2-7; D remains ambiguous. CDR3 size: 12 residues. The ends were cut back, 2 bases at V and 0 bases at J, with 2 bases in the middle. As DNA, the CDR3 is TGTGCCAGCAGTTTACGCTCCTACGAGCAGTACTTC. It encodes CASSLRSYEQYF.

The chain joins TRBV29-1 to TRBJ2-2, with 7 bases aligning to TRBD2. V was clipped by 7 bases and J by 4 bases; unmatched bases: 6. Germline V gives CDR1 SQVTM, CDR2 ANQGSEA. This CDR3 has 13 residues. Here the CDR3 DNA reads TGCAGCGCGCGGGGGTCGAGCACCGGGGAGCTGTTTTTT. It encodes CSARGSSTGELFF.

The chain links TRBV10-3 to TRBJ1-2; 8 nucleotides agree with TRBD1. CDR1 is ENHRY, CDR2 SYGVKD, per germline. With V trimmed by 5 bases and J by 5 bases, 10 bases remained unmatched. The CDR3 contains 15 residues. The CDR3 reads CAISPSPGGGYGYTF. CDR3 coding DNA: TGTGCCATCAGTCCTTCTCCAGGGGGCGGTTATGGCTACACCTTC.

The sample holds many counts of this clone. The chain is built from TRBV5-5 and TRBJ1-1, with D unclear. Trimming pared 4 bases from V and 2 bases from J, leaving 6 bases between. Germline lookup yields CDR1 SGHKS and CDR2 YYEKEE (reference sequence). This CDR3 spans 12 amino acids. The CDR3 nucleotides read TGTGCCAGCAGCGTGCGTAACACTGAAGCTTTCTTT. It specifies CASSVRNTEAFF. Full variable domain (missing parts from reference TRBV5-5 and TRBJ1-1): DAGVTQSPTHLIKTRGQQVTLRCSPISGHKSVSWYQQVLGQGPQFIFQYYEKEERGRGNFPDRFSARQFPNYSSELNVNALLLGDSALYLCASSVRNTEAFFGQGTRLTVV.

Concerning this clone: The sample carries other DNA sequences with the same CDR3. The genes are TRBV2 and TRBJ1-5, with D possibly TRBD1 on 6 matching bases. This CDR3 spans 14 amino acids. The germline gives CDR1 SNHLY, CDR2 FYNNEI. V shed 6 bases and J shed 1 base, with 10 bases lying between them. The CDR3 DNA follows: TGTGCCAGCAGCCCCCAGGGGAGCAATCAGCCCCAGCATTTT. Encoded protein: CASSPQGSNQPQHF.

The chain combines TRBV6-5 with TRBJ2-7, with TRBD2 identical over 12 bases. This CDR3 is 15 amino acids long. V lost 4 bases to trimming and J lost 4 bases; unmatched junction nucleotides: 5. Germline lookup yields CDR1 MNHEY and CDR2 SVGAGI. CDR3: CASSSRLAGEYEQYF. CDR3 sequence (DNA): TGTGCCAGCAGTTCCCGACTAGCGGGAGAGTACGAGCAGTACTTC.

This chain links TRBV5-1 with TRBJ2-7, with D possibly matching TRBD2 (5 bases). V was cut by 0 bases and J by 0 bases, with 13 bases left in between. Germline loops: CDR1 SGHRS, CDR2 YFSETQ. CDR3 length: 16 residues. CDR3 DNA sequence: TGCGCCAGCAGCTTGGCGACTACAGCCTCCTCCTACGAGCAGTACTTC. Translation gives CASSLATTASSYEQYF.

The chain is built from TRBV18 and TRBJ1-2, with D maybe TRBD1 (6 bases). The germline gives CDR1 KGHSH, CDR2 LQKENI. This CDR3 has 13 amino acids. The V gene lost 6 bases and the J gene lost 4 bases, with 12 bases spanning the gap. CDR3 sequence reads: CASSTGGLYGYTF. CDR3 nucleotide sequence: TGTGCCAGCTCGACAGGTGGGCTCTATGGCTACACCTTC.

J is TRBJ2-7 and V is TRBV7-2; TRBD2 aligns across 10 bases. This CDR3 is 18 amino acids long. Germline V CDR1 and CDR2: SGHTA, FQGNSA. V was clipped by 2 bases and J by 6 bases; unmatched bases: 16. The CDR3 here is CASSLLPNLAGASAEQYF. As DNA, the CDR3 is TGTGCCAGCAGCTTACTCCCGAATCTAGCGGGAGCGTCCGCCGAGCAGTACTTC.

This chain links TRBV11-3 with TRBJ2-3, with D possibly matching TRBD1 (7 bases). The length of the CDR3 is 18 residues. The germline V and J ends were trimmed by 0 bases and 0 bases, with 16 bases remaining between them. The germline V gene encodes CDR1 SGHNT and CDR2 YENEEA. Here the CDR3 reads CASSLDRQGGTSTDTQYF. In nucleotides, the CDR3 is TGTGCCAGCAGCTTAGACCGGCAGGGGGGAACTAGCACAGATACGCAGTATTTT.

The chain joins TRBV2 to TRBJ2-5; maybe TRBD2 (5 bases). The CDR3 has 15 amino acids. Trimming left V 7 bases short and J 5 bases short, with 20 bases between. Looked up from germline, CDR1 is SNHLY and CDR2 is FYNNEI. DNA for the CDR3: TGTGCCAGCACTGAGCAAATAACTAGGTTTGAGACCCAGTACTTC. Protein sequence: CASTEQITRFETQYF.

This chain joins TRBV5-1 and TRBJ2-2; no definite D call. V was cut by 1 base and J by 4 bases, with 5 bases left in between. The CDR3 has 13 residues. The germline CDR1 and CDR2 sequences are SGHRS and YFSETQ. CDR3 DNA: TGCGCCAGCAGCTTGCAACTCACCGGGGAGCTGTTTTTT. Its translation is CASSLQLTGELFF.

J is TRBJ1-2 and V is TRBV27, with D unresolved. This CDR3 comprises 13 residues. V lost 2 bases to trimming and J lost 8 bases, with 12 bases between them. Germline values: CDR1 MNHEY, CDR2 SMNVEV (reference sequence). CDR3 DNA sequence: TGTGCCAGCAGTTTAGGTCCGGGATCCGGCTACACCTTC. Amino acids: CASSLGPGSGYTF.

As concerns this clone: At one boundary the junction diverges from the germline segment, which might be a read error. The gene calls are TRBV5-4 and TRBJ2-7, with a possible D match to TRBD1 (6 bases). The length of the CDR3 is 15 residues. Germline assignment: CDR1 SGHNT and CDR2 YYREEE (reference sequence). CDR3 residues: CASSAKRAAGEMRHF. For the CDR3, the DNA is TGTGCCAGCAGCGCTAAACGAGCGGCAGGGGAAATGAGACACTTC.